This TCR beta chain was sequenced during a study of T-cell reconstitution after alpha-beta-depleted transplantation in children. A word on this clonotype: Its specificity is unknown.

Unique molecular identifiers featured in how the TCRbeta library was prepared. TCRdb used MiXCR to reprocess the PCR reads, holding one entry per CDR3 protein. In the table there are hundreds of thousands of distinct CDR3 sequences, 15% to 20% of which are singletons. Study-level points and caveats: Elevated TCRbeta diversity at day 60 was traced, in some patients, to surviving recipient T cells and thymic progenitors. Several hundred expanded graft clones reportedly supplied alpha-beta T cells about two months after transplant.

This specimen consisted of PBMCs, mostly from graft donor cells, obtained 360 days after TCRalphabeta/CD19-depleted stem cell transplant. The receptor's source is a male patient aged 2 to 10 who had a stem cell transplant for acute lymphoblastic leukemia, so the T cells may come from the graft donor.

For the CDR3, the DNA is TGCAGCGTTGAGCTGTCGGGGGCCAAGGAATGGCACACTGAAGCTTTCTTT. It codes for CSVELSGAKEWHTEAFF. This sequence joins TRBV29-1 and TRBJ1-1; maybe TRBD1 (6 bases). CDR1 SQVTM and CDR2 ANQGSEA come from the germline V gene. The CDR3 loop spans 17 amino acids. Trimming took 3 bases from V and 3 from J, leaving 23 bases between them.